The 20 T cell receptor beta chains given below trace back to one sample, sequenced in a study of T cell responses to AZD1222 COVID-19 vaccine. Libraries were prepared by immunoSEQ multiplex PCR; TCRdb keeps only in-frame clonotypes and omits some of them. The top ten clones hold 9.4% of a sample with about 120,000 clones, 80% to 90% of them seen once. Sequences were derived from peripheral blood, sampled on day 0 of AZD1222 vaccination. The origin of the receptors is an adult in good health.

CDR3 protein: CASSLANRAYEQYF. CDR3 nucleotides: TGTGCCAGCAGCTTAGCCAACAGGGCCTACGAGCAGTACTTC. The chain recombines TRBV7-8 with TRBJ2-7; D might be TRBD1 (6 bases). Germline V CDR1 and CDR2: SGHVS, FQNEAQ. The CDR3 is 14 amino acids. Trimming cost V 0 bases and J 2 bases, with 8 bases left between them.

The V gene is TRBV28, the J gene TRBJ2-7; D gene uncertain. Germline V lookup: CDR1 MDHEN, CDR2 SYDVKM. The ends were cut back, 6 bases at V and 6 bases at J, with 18 bases in the middle. The CDR3 runs 14 residues. CDR3 sequence: CASSLRSGIREQYF. CDR3 in DNA: TGTGCCAGCAGCCTACGTTCTGGGATACGCGAGCAGTACTTC.

This clone was seen only a few times. J is TRBJ2-7 and V is TRBV3-1 (or the pseudogene TRBV3-2); D gene uncertain. Trimming cost V 6 bases and J 3 bases, with 9 bases left between them. CDR3 length: 12 residues. Germline CDR1 is LGHDT and CDR2 is YNNKEL (reference sequence). CDR3 sequence reads: CASRSAGYEQYF. In nucleotides, the CDR3 is TGTGCCAGCAGGTCTGCTGGCTACGAGCAGTACTTC.

V and J are TRBV5-1 and TRBJ2-2, with D unclear. The V gene's germline CDR1 is SGHRS and CDR2 YFSETQ. This CDR3 is built from 16 residues. V shed 0 bases and J shed 2 bases, with 11 bases lying between them. The CDR3 coding sequence is TGCGCCAGCAGCTTGGCCGTGCAGGCCAACACCGGGGAGCTGTTTTTT. This codes for CASSLAVQANTGELFF.

This clone has a single count. The genes are TRBV7-9 and TRBJ2-2, with TRBD2 as a possible D gene (6 bases). CDR1 and CDR2 (germline): SEHNR, FQNEAQ (reference sequence). Deletions cut 5 bases from V and 3 bases from J, with 19 bases between. CDR3 size: 17 residues. Here the CDR3 reads CASSQRGSIADTGELFF. In DNA form, the CDR3 reads TGTGCCAGCAGCCAACGTGGAAGTATAGCGGACACCGGGGAGCTGTTTTTT.

This chain links TRBV20-1 with TRBJ1-5; 8 bases are shared with TRBD1. The germline CDR1 and CDR2 sequences are DFQATT and SNEGSKA (reference sequence). The CDR3 extends over 16 amino acids. V lost 6 bases to trimming and J lost 7 bases; unmatched junction nucleotides: 17. DNA for the CDR3: TGCAGTGCCAGTAGCCAGGGGGCGAGGTACGGACAGCCCCAGCATTTT. As protein: CSASSQGARYGQPQHF.

The chain uses TRBV7-9 and TRBJ2-5, with D possibly called TRBD1 or TRBD2 (5 bases each). The CDR3 loop spans 14 amino acids. The ends were cut back, 1 base at V and 5 bases at J, with 11 bases in the middle. Germline V gene sequence: CDR1 SEHNR, CDR2 FQNEAQ (reference sequence). The CDR3 protein is CASSLVGASETQYF. The CDR3, as DNA: TGTGCCAGCAGCTTAGTCGGGGCTTCGGAGACCCAGTACTTC.

The chain employs TRBV18 and TRBJ2-7; D may be TRBD2 (6 bases). V was trimmed by 4 bases and J by 3 bases, leaving 13 bases between them. CDR1 and CDR2 (germline): KGHSH, LQKENI. The CDR3 sequence is 14 residues long. DNA of the CDR3: TGTGCCAGCTCACAGACCGGGAGAAGCTACGAGCAGTACTTC. Protein product: CASSQTGRSYEQYF. Full variable domain (outside the CDR3, taken from reference TRBV18 and TRBJ2-7): NAGVMQNPRHLVRRRGQEARLRCSPMKGHSHVYWYRQLPEEGLKFMVYLQKENIIDESGMPKERFSAEFPKEGPSILRIQQVVRGDSAAYFCASSQTGRSYEQYFGPGTRLTVT.

The chain carries TRBV6-1 and TRBJ1-5; D possibly corresponds to TRBD1 (6 bases). This CDR3 contains 15 residues. Germline assignment: CDR1 MNHNS and CDR2 SASEGT. The V gene lost 5 bases and the J gene lost 6 bases, with 17 bases spanning the gap. The CDR3 region is CASSQDPSGVQPQHF. The CDR3 DNA follows: TGTGCCAGCAGTCAAGACCCATCAGGGGTTCAGCCCCAGCATTTT.

The rearrangement joins TRBV11-2 to TRBJ2-1; possible D gene TRBD1, 8 bases. CDR1 is SGHAT, CDR2 FQNNGV, per germline. This CDR3 is 16 amino acids long. The V and J ends lost 3 bases and 8 bases respectively, with 20 bases between them. For the CDR3, the DNA is TGTGCCAGCAGCTTCGGAACAGGGGGAGGGGGCGATGAGCAGTTCTTC. Amino acid sequence: CASSFGTGGGGDEQFF.

This rearrangement joins TRBV24-1 to TRBJ1-5; 8 nucleotides line up with TRBD1. Germline V gives CDR1 KGHDR, CDR2 SFDVKD. The junction had 7 bases not matched to a gene; V was cut back by 5 bases and J by 8 bases. The CDR3 is 14 amino acids. The CDR3 loop is CATSVKSQGEPQHF. CDR3 in DNA: TGTGCCACCAGTGTCAAATCACAGGGGGAGCCCCAGCATTTT.

This clone turned up a few times. J is TRBJ2-7 and V is TRBV29-1, with 10 bases identical to TRBD1. The CDR3 covers 15 residues. V shed 3 bases, J shed 6 bases, and the junction held 11 bases outside the gene matches. Germline V gene data show CDR1 as SQVTM and CDR2 as ANQGSEA. CDR3 bases: TGCAGCGTTGATTCTTTGGGGACAGGGGAAGGCGAGCAGTACTTC. It specifies CSVDSLGTGEGEQYF.

The chain is built from TRBV11-3 and TRBJ2-2, with D perhaps matching TRBD1 (5 bases). The length of the CDR3 is 14 residues. CDR1 and CDR2 from the germline V gene are SGHNT and YENEEA. Trimming stripped 3 bases from V and 1 base from J, with 6 bases between. CDR3 DNA sequence: TGTGCCAGCAGCTTCGGACAGAACACCGGGGAGCTGTTTTTT. It translates to CASSFGQNTGELFF.

By proportion, this clone is medium-sized. This chain connects TRBV6-5 to TRBJ2-5; 8 nucleotides align to TRBD1. This CDR3 region has 15 residues. Trimming removed 5 bases from V and 5 bases from J; junction bases left unmatched: 10. Germline lookup yields CDR1 MNHEY and CDR2 SVGAGI. The CDR3 sequence is CASSPGPGGGETQYF. In DNA, the CDR3 is TGTGCCAGCAGTCCAGGGCCAGGGGGCGGGGAGACCCAGTACTTC.

The chain joins TRBV11-2 to TRBJ1-1; 7 bases line up with TRBD1. The V and J ends lost 5 bases and 5 bases, in that order; junction bases with no gene match: 8. This CDR3 region has 14 residues. CDR1 SGHAT and CDR2 FQNNGV come from the germline V gene. The CDR3 is CASSPFRGRTEAFF. CDR3 DNA: TGTGCCAGCAGCCCATTCAGGGGGAGAACTGAAGCTTTCTTT. Together with reference TRBV11-2 and TRBJ1-1, the CDR3 gives the full variable domain: EAGVAQSPRYKIIEKRQSVAFWCNPISGHATLYWYQQILGQGPKLLIQFQNNGVVDDSQLPKDRFSAERLKGVDSTLKIQPAKLEDSAVYLCASSPFRGRTEAFFGQGTRLTVV.

This clone has more than one count but fewer than ten. The gene calls are TRBV18 and TRBJ2-7, with TRBD2 as a possible D gene (5 bases). The V end was cut by 3 bases, the J end by 5 bases, with 11 bases between. The CDR3 consists of 13 residues. From germline, CDR1 is KGHSH and CDR2 LQKENI. CDR3 in amino acids: CASSPRLGDEQYF. CDR3 nucleotide sequence: TGTGCCAGCTCACCTAGACTCGGGGACGAGCAGTACTTC.

V is TRBV3-1 (or the pseudogene TRBV3-2) and J is TRBJ1-4; a weak D match, TRBD1 (6 bases). V lost 7 bases to trimming and J lost 7 bases, with 19 bases between them. The germline V gene has CDR1 LGHDT and CDR2 YNNKEL (reference sequence). The length of the CDR3 is 15 residues. CDR3 loop: CASTLGGGLIEKLFF. CDR3 sequence (DNA): TGTGCCAGCACCTTAGGGGGGGGCCTAATTGAAAAACTGTTTTTT.

The J gene is TRBJ2-3, the V gene TRBV3-1 (or the pseudogene TRBV3-2); TRBD1 agrees at 9 bases. This CDR3 region has 16 residues. Germline loops: CDR1 LGHDT, CDR2 YNNKEL (reference sequence). The trim removed 1 base at V and 2 bases at J, leaving 4 bases unmatched. The DNA for the CDR3 is TGTGCCAGCAGCCAAGCAGGGACAGGGTTCACAGATACGCAGTATTTT. Its translation is CASSQAGTGFTDTQYF.

The gene calls are TRBV6-2 or TRBV6-3 and TRBJ2-1, with 8 positions matching TRBD2. The CDR3 sequence is 15 residues long. CDR1 MNHEY and CDR2 SVGEGT come from the germline V gene. V dropped 2 bases and J dropped 6; count of bases not matched to a gene: 6. The CDR3 spells CASSYGSGRSNEQFF. The CDR3 nucleotides read TGTGCCAGCAGTTACGGCAGCGGGAGAAGCAATGAGCAGTTCTTC.

This rearrangement joins TRBV5-1 to TRBJ2-7, with no clear D. The CDR3 is made up of 13 amino acids. The germline V and J ends were trimmed by 2 bases and 4 bases, with 10 bases remaining between them. Germline V gene data show CDR1 as SGHRS and CDR2 as YFSETQ. CDR3 loop: CASSFATEYEQYF. For the CDR3, the DNA is TGCGCCAGCAGCTTCGCGACCGAATACGAGCAGTACTTC. The entire variable domain, with the rest obtained from reference TRBV5-1 and TRBJ2-7, is as follows: KAGVTQTPRYLIKTRGQQVTLSCSPISGHRSVSWYQQTPGQGLQFLFEYFSETQRNKGNFPGRFSGRQFSNSRSEMNVSTLELGDSALYLCASSFATEYEQYFGPGTRLTVT.